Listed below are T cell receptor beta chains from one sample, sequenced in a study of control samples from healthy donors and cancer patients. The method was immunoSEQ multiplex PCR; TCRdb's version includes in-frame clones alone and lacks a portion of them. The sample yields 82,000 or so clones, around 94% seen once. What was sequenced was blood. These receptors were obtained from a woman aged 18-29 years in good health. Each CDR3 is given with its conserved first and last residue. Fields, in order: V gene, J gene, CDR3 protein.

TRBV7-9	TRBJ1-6	CASSLERDNSPLHF
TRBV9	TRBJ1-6	CASSAPETTRNSPLHF
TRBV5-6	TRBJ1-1	CASTPPPNTEAFF
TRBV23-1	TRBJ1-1	CASSQSSFGFQGAMNTEAFF
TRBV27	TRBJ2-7	CASSYSWSSYEQYF
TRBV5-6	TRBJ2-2	CASRPAGQGNTGELFF
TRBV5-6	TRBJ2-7	CASSLELAGGSYEQYF
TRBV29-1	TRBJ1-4	CSALRGQGPKLFF
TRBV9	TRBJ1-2	CASSVDGDVSGYTF
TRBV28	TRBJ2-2	CASSLWPGTNTGELFF
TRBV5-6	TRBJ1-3	CASSRTQGAAGNTIYF
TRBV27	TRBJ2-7	CASSYQGLGYEQYF
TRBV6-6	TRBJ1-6	CASSYPTGETSPLHF
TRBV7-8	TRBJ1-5	CASSSTGVSNQPQHF
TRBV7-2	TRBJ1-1	CASSLVAGRKGGAFF
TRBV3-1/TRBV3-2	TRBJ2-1	CASSQGYGYEQFF
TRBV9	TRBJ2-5	CASSVGQRGGNQETQYF
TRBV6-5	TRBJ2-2	CATTQMRFTGELFF
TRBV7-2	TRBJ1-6	CASSPRTGANSPLHF
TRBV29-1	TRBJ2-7	CSVRTSGSAEQYF
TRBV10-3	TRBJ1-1	CAISEPGGEDTEAFF
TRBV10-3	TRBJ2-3	CAISGGGREDTQYF
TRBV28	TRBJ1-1	CASSLGLNTEAFF
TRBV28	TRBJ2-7	CASSPRPPVYEQYF
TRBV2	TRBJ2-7	CASSEERAITGEQYF
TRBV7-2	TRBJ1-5	CASSLVQNQPQHF
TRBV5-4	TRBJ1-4	CASSLDRGTTKLFF
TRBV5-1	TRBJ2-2	CASSLEDSPTGGRTGELFF
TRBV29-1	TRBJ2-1	CSAPSGLSVRGQSSYNEQFF
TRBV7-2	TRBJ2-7	CASSLPRRGTYEQYF
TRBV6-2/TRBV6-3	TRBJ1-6	CASSRQRASYNSPLHF
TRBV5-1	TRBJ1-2	CASSFIGQGDGYTF
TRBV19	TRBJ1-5	CASNPYGQPQHF
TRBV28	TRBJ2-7	CASLRPQGSFEQYF
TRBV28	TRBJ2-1	CASSLHLGGGEQFF
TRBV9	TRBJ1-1	CASSVGSRVGTEAFF
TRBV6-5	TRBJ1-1	CASSYGRRGTEAFF
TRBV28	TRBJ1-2	CASSESRGQFVGYTF
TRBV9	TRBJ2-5	CASSLGTGGGETQYF
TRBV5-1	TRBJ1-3	CASSDRTALTF
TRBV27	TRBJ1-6	CASSLQGGDSPLHF
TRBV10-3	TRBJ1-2	CAISDRAEDGYTF
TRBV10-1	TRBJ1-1	CASESPGQGGTEAFF
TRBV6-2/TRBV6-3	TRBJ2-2	CASSYLSGELFF
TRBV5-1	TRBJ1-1	CASSLPRDGSNTEAFF
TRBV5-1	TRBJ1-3	CASSLTRSSGNTIYF